This TCR beta chain is drawn from a study of ipilimumab plus nivolumab after autologous stem cell transplantation. Libraries were prepared by immunoSEQ multiplex PCR; TCRdb keeps only in-frame clonotypes and omits some of them. The sample records about 19,000 clones, roughly four fifths being singletons. CDR3 length equals 14 residues. Germline-derived CDR1 and CDR2 are SGHTA and FQGNSA. V shed 5 bases, J shed 4 bases, and the junction held 8 bases outside the gene matches. Concerning this clone itself: Its antigen is currently unknown.

Study conclusions and caveats: Authors suggest TCR repertoire, Treg phenotype and gut microbiota support further study.

This material consisted of PBMCs, taken in a trial of ipilimumab plus nivolumab as post-transplant consolidation. The TCR comes from a male donor with diffuse large B-cell lymphoma. This sequence joins TRBV7-2 and TRBJ2-7, with TRBD1 matching over 7 bases. The CDR3 loop is CASSATGTAYEQYF. Here the CDR3 DNA reads TGTGCCAGCAGCGCGACCGGGACAGCTTACGAGCAGTACTTC.